These 8 T cell receptor beta chains share one sample of origin, sequenced in a study of blood T cells in healthy people across ages. The second PCR ran roughly 6 to 11 cycles with a sample-barcoded 5' primer and J-beta primers. TCRdb re-called the 5' RACE reads through MiXCR, storing one row per CDR3 protein. This sample carries hundreds of thousands of distinct CDR3 sequences, 40% to 50% of them seen once, and the ten largest clones take under 20%. Material: blood. These receptors originate from a man aged 55 to 70 in good health.

This clonotype was seen a few times. The chain links TRBV20-1 to TRBJ2-5, with 11 bases that match TRBD2. Germline-derived CDR1 and CDR2 are DFQATT and SNEGSKA (reference sequence). The junction had 1 base not matched to a gene; V was cut back by 0 bases and J by 1 base. This CDR3 is built from 15 residues. DNA of the CDR3: TGCAGTGCTAGAGATGGACTAGCGGGCCAAGAGACCCAGTACTTC. It encodes CSARDGLAGQETQYF.

For this clonotype: A much larger clone differs by one base, so this may be a read error. The V and J genes are TRBV2 and TRBJ1-5, with 9 bases aligning to TRBD1. The length of the CDR3 is 16 residues. The germline V gene has CDR1 SNHLY and CDR2 FYNNEI. CDR3: CACRQQGAGINQPQHF. CDR3 in DNA: TGTGCCTGCAGACAACAGGGGGCGGGGATCAATCAGCCCCAGCATTTT.

This chain links TRBV27 with TRBJ1-4; 7 positions match TRBD1. The CDR3 contains 15 residues. V lost 4 bases and J lost 10; bases outside the gene matches: 12. Germline V gene data show CDR1 as MNHEY and CDR2 as SMNVEV (reference sequence). The CDR3 DNA reads TGTGCCAGCAGTTCCCAAAAGGCAGGGGGAGGAAAACTGTTTTTT. Translating it yields CASSSQKAGGGKLFF. Drawing the rest from reference TRBV27 and TRBJ1-4, the complete variable domain is EAQVTQNPRYLITVTGKKLTVTCSQNMNHEYMSWYRQDPGLGLRQIYYSMNVEVTDKGDVPEGYKVSRKEKRNFPLILESPSPNQTSLYFCASSSQKAGGGKLFFGSGTQLSVL.

The chain combines TRBV11-2 with TRBJ1-4; D remains unclear. Trimming removed 6 bases from V and 6 bases from J, with 14 bases in between. This CDR3 is built from 14 residues. Germline V gene sequence: CDR1 SGHAT, CDR2 FQNNGV. The CDR3 here is CASRMRRRDEKLFF. The CDR3 DNA is TGTGCCAGCAGGATGAGGCGTAGGGATGAAAAACTGTTTTTT.

This clonotype has a handful of counts. The rearrangement links TRBV20-1 to TRBJ2-3, with TRBD1 matching over 7 bases. Germline V CDR1 and CDR2: DFQATT, SNEGSKA (reference sequence). This CDR3 is built from 15 residues. Trimming at V came to 6 bases and at J to 0 bases, leaving 9 bases not matched to a gene. In DNA, the CDR3 is TGCAGTGCGCCACAGGGGCAAACTAGCACAGATACGCAGTATTTT. Translating it yields CSAPQGQTSTDTQYF.

V is TRBV12-3 or TRBV12-4 and J is TRBJ2-7; D is perhaps TRBD1 (6 bases). The V end lost 5 bases, the J end lost 7 bases, and 30 bases lay between the germline ends. The CDR3 sequence is 18 residues long. CDR3 DNA sequence: TGTGCCAGCAGTGCTCCTGCACGAGGGACACCCCGTACTGGGGAGCAGTACTTC. Residues: CASSAPARGTPRTGEQYF.

This chain joins TRBV7-8 and TRBJ1-2; maybe TRBD1 (6 bases). The ends were cut back, 4 bases at V and 3 bases at J, with 18 bases in the middle. CDR3 length equals 16 residues. The V gene's germline CDR1 is SGHVS and CDR2 FQNEAQ. The CDR3 loop reads CASSSEFGTPYYGYTF. In DNA, the CDR3 is TGTGCCAGCAGCTCGGAATTCGGGACACCCTACTATGGCTACACCTTC.

The chain recombines TRBV21-1 with TRBJ1-5; the D segment call TRBD1 is taken from the table without a DNA check. TRBV21-1 is a listed pseudogene. CDR3 size: 14 residues. CDR3 amino acids: CASSGTEVNQPQHF. The DNA of the CDR3 is TGTGCCAGCAGCGGGACAGAAGTCAATCAGCCCCAGCATTTT.